The 20 T cell receptor beta chains presented below share a single source sample, sequenced in a study of cytomegalovirus exposure and HLA in healthy donors. In the PCR, 60 Vbeta and 13 Jbeta primers were used. Produced via immunoSEQ multiplex PCR; TCRdb's table is partial and in-frame only. The table lists 180,000 or so clones, 75% to 90% of them singletons. The sample taken for sequencing was PBMCs. The receptor source for this set is a woman in her fifties or sixties in good health and CMV-seropositive.

V usage is TRBV19 and J usage is TRBJ2-2, with 9 bases that match TRBD2. The CDR3 loop spans 16 amino acids. The V gene's germline CDR1 is LNHDA and CDR2 SQIVND (reference sequence). The V and J ends lost 2 bases and 6 bases, in that order; junction bases with no gene match: 7. In DNA form, the CDR3 reads TGTGCCAGTAGTATACAGGCTAGCGGGACGGCCGGGGAGCTGTTTTTT. It yields the protein CASSIQASGTAGELFF.

V is TRBV7-3 and J is TRBJ1-6; possible D gene TRBD1, 5 bases. The CDR3 extends over 14 amino acids. The germline V and J ends were trimmed by 1 base and 9 bases, with 10 bases remaining between them. Germline V gene sequence: CDR1 SGHTA, CDR2 FQGTGA. CDR3 residues: CASSLNRQASPLHF. The CDR3 nucleotides are TGTGCCAGCAGCTTAAACAGGCAAGCTTCACCCCTCCACTTT.

The chain carries TRBV9 and TRBJ2-5; D not certain. V lost 0 bases and J lost 1, with 10 bases in between. The CDR3 runs to 15 residues. CDR1 and CDR2 (germline): SGDLS, YYNGEE. The CDR3 nucleotides are TGTGCCAGCAGCGTAGCGGGTGGCAGCCAAGAGACCCAGTACTTC. Its protein product is CASSVAGGSQETQYF.

The CDR3 loop is CARTLQGSYEQYF. The CDR3 coding sequence is TGTGCCAGGACTCTACAGGGATCCTACGAGCAGTACTTC. This chain uses TRBV21-1 with TRBJ2-7; no DNA check was done on the table's D call, TRBD1. TRBV21-1 is a documented pseudogene. This CDR3 spans 13 amino acids.

The V and J genes are TRBV19 and TRBJ1-1; D gene uncertain. V was clipped by 2 bases and J by 2 bases, with 9 bases between them. CDR1 and CDR2 (germline): LNHDA, SQIVND (reference sequence). The CDR3 covers 14 residues. CDR3 loop: CASSINGGNTEAFF. The CDR3 coding sequence is TGTGCCAGTAGTATAAACGGAGGAAACACTGAAGCTTTCTTT. Based on the CDR3 plus reference TRBV19 and TRBJ1-1, the full variable domain is DGGITQSPKYLFRKEGQNVTLSCEQNLNHDAMYWYRQDPGQGLRLIYYSQIVNDFQKGDIAEGYSVSREKKESFPLTVTSAQKNPTAFYLCASSINGGNTEAFFGQGTRLTVV.

This rearrangement joins TRBV10-3 to TRBJ1-1, with 8 bases fitting TRBD1. Trimming removed 6 bases from V and 2 bases from J; junction bases left unmatched: 5. There are 14 residues in the CDR3. Per the germline V gene, CDR1 is ENHRY and CDR2 is SYGVKD. The CDR3 here is CAISLQGDNTEAFF. The CDR3 region has the DNA TGTGCCATCAGCCTACAGGGGGATAACACTGAAGCTTTCTTT.

The chain links TRBV6-5 to TRBJ2-3; D is unresolved. Germline-derived CDR1 and CDR2 are MNHEY and SVGAGI. The CDR3 extends over 12 amino acids. Trimming cost V 7 bases and J 6 bases, with 11 bases left between them. The CDR3 is CASTPNGDTQYF. CDR3 bases: TGTGCCAGCACCCCCAACGGTGATACGCAGTATTTT.

The chain has TRBV14 and TRBJ2-5, with 9 nucleotides matching TRBD2. After removal of 4 bases from V and 7 bases from J, the junction contained 10 bases not matched to a gene. The germline V gene has CDR1 SGHDN and CDR2 FVKESK. CDR3 length equals 15 residues. CDR3 amino acids: CASSLILAGEGTQYF. DNA of the CDR3: TGTGCCAGCAGCCTTATATTAGCGGGAGAGGGGACCCAGTACTTC.

This chain joins TRBV7-3 and TRBJ2-3, with a weak D call TRBD2 (5 bases). This CDR3 has 15 amino acids. V lost 5 bases and J 2 bases, leaving 14 bases between the germline ends. Per germline, CDR1 SGHTA and CDR2 FQGTGA. CDR3 region: CASSLRAGPTDTQYF. Written as DNA, the CDR3 is TGTGCCAGCAGCCTTAGGGCGGGTCCCACAGATACGCAGTATTTT.

The J gene is TRBJ1-5, the V gene TRBV10-3; weak D call: TRBD1 (5 bases). Trimming removed 2 bases at V and 6 bases at J, with 14 bases between. CDR1 ENHRY and CDR2 SYGVKD come from the germline V gene. This CDR3 comprises 15 residues. The CDR3 nucleotides are TGTGCCATCAGTGAGGGGGGACTCCGCGGTCAGCCCCAGCATTTT. The encoded protein is CAISEGGLRGQPQHF.

This chain joins TRBV2 and TRBJ2-1, with 7 bases identical to TRBD2. The CDR3 spans 13 residues. V dropped 6 bases and J dropped 2; count of bases not matched to a gene: 1. Germline assignment: CDR1 SNHLY and CDR2 FYNNEI. This CDR3 is CASRGGAYNEQFF. The CDR3 DNA follows: TGTGCCAGCAGGGGGGGGGCCTACAATGAGCAGTTCTTC.

V usage is TRBV18 and J usage is TRBJ2-5, with D perhaps TRBD2 (6 bases). Germline CDR1 is KGHSH and CDR2 is LQKENI. V was trimmed by 4 bases and J by 4 bases, leaving 16 bases between them. The length of the CDR3 is 15 residues. CDR3 nucleotides: TGTGCCAGCTCACGGACTACTGGCACCGGAGAGACCCAGTACTTC. Its translation: CASSRTTGTGETQYF.

This clone was counted only a few times. The V gene is TRBV6-5, the J gene TRBJ1-1; a possible D gene is TRBD1 (5 bases). In germline, CDR1 is MNHEY, CDR2 SVGAGI. The CDR3 runs to 15 residues. V was clipped by 5 bases and J by 1 base, with 14 bases between them. The CDR3 nucleotides are TGTGCCAGCAGTCAACCCAGGGTCGGGAACACTGAAGCTTTCTTT. Translated, it gives CASSQPRVGNTEAFF.

CDR3 residues: CASKPGLAGGSSYNEQFF. The CDR3 bases are TGTGCCAGCAAACCGGGACTAGCGGGAGGAAGCTCCTACAATGAGCAGTTCTTC. The genes are TRBV4-2 and TRBJ2-1; 15 bases match TRBD2. This CDR3 has 18 amino acids. Germline-derived CDR1 and CDR2 are LGHNA and YNFKEQ. Germline trimming cut 7 bases from V and 0 bases from J; bases unmatched to any gene: 7.

The chain couples TRBV15 to TRBJ2-1; D gene uncertain. CDR1 and CDR2 from the germline V gene are LNHNV and YYDKDF (reference sequence). The length of the CDR3 is 14 residues. Deletions cut 1 base from V and 8 bases from J, with 12 bases between. The CDR3 region is CATSRGGAPDEQFF. The DNA of the CDR3 is TGTGCCACCAGCAGAGGAGGCGCCCCGGATGAGCAGTTCTTC. Drawing the rest from reference TRBV15 and TRBJ2-1, the complete variable domain is DAMVIQNPRYQVTQFGKPVTLSCSQTLNHNVMYWYQQKSSQAPKLLFHYYDKDFNNEADTPDNFQSRRPNTSFCFLDIRSPGLGDTAMYLCATSRGGAPDEQFFGPGTRLTVL.

The chain has TRBV6-1 and TRBJ1-1; D might be TRBD1 (5 bases). The CDR3 has 13 amino acids. The V end was cut by 6 bases, the J end by 5 bases, with 13 bases between. Germline CDR1 is MNHNS and CDR2 is SASEGT. The CDR3 DNA reads TGTGCCAGCAGGCGGGGCGTAGGGACTGAAGCTTTCTTT. Encoded protein: CASRRGVGTEAFF.

The chain carries TRBV6-6 and TRBJ2-2; TRBD1 matches 8 bases. V lost 10 bases, J lost 1 base, and 8 bases stayed unmatched. CDR3 length equals 15 residues. The germline V gene encodes CDR1 MNHNY and CDR2 SVGAGI (reference sequence). Written as DNA, the CDR3 is TGTGCCAACCATGTAGGACAGGGGAACACCGGGGAGCTGTTTTTT. Translating it yields CANHVGQGNTGELFF.

This chain joins TRBV4-2 and TRBJ1-5, with D unclear. V lost 0 bases, J lost 9 bases, and 12 bases lay in between. The germline V gene encodes CDR1 LGHNA and CDR2 YNFKEQ. The CDR3 has 14 residues. CDR3 sequence (DNA): TGTGCCAGCAGCCAAGATCTCCCTCGGGGGCCCCAGCATTTT. Translation: CASSQDLPRGPQHF.

The V call is TRBV9, the J call TRBJ1-4; 8 nucleotides line up with TRBD1. The CDR3 loop spans 15 amino acids. V gave up 0 bases and J gave up 5 bases; unmatched junction bases: 3. The germline V gene encodes CDR1 SGDLS and CDR2 YYNGEE. CDR3: CASSVAPGGNEKLFF. In nucleotides, the CDR3 is TGTGCCAGCAGCGTAGCCCCAGGGGGCAATGAAAAACTGTTTTTT. The full variable domain, completed using reference TRBV9 and TRBJ1-4, is DSGVTQTPKHLITATGQRVTLRCSPRSGDLSVYWYQQSLDQGLQFLIQYYNGEERAKGNILERFSAQQFPDLHSELNLSSLELGDSALYFCASSVAPGGNEKLFFGSGTQLSVL.

The table lists this clone with a count of one. The chain employs TRBV7-6 and TRBJ2-5; the match to TRBD2 covers 12 bases. V lost 6 bases, J lost 2 bases, and 7 bases stayed unmatched. The CDR3 covers 16 residues. The V gene's germline CDR1 is SGHVS and CDR2 FNYEAQ. The CDR3 region is CASSPMTSGGQETQYF. CDR3 sequence (DNA): TGTGCCAGCAGTCCCATGACTAGCGGGGGACAAGAGACCCAGTACTTC. Full variable domain (rest looked up from reference TRBV7-6 and TRBJ2-5): GAGVSQSPRYKVTKRGQDVALRCDPISGHVSLYWYRQALGQGPEFLTYFNYEAQQDKSGLPNDRFSAERPEGSISTLTIQRTEQRDSAMYRCASSPMTSGGQETQYFGPGTRLLVL.